The 10 T cell receptor beta chains presented below share a single source sample, sequenced in a study of T-cell memory formation after mild COVID-19 (dated by TCRdb to the early 2020s). Library preparation was by 5' RACE. The sequencer listed for this sample is Illumina NovaSeq 6000. The raw public data were reprocessed by TCRdb itself: fastp quality trimming at Q25, MiXCR clonotype calling, in-frame beta chains only. Under each unique CDR3 protein, matching rows form one entry showing the most common genes and DNA. In this sample the table shows roughly 600,000 distinct CDR3 sequences, about a sixth of which occur a single time. The top ten clones comprise more than 10% of the sample. The specimen sequenced was PBMCs or a T cell subset sorted from them (not recorded which). These receptors were collected from an adult woman who had mild COVID-19 (a few samples of this study predate the infection). The sample titles of this study are shuffled in the database, so cell type and time point are left out; the donor was told from shared clones.

The V and J genes are TRBV4-1 and TRBJ2-5; 11 bases are shared with TRBD2. Germline values: CDR1 MGHRA, CDR2 YSYEKL. The length of the CDR3 is 16 residues. After removal of 0 bases from V and 5 bases from J, the junction contained 5 bases not matched to a gene. The CDR3, as DNA: TGCGCCAGCAGCCAAGAAGCACTAGCGGGAGAGGAGACCCAGTACTTC. Its translation: CASSQEALAGEETQYF.

This clonotype was counted between two and nine times. The rearrangement joins TRBV7-8 to TRBJ2-1; D is possibly TRBD1 (6 bases). The CDR3 runs to 15 residues. V was shortened by 5 bases and J by 4 bases, with 15 bases between the two germline ends. CDR1 and CDR2 (germline): SGHVS, FQNEAQ. CDR3: CASSQGGQWYNEQFF. The CDR3 DNA sequence: TGTGCCAGCAGCCAAGGTGGACAGTGGTACAATGAGCAGTTCTTC.

This clonotype was seen only a few times. V gene TRBV6-1 combines with J gene TRBJ1-1; no clear D gene. The CDR3 extends over 13 amino acids. Germline values: CDR1 MNHNS, CDR2 SASEGT. Trimming left V 3 bases short and J 3 bases short, with 8 bases between. CDR3 DNA: TGTGCCAGCAGTGAGGGATCCCACACTGAAGCTTTCTTT. It is translated as CASSEGSHTEAFF.

The V gene is TRBV9, the J gene TRBJ2-3, with unresolved D. The V and J ends lost 0 bases and 6 bases respectively, with 11 bases between them. The CDR3 totals 14 residues. Germline CDR1 reads SGDLS; CDR2 reads YYNGEE. In DNA form, the CDR3 reads TGTGCCAGCAGCGTAGGGGATACAGTCGATACGCAGTATTTT. Translation: CASSVGDTVDTQYF.

This clonotype is a singleton in its sample. A much bigger clone sits one base away, suggesting this may be a read error. The chain links TRBV5-1 to TRBJ2-5; D perhaps matches TRBD2 (7 bases). CDR1 is SGHRS, CDR2 YFSETQ, per germline. This CDR3 contains 14 residues. V lost 4 bases to trimming and J lost 5 bases, with 15 bases between them. CDR3 amino acids: CASSRGGGHETQYF. The DNA of the CDR3 is TGCGCCAGCAGCCGTGGGGGGGGCCACGAGACCCAGTACTTC.

This clonotype was recorded many times. This chain connects TRBV7-9 to TRBJ2-1; 11 bases are shared with TRBD2. The CDR3 contains 20 residues. Germline trimming cut 5 bases from V and 2 bases from J; bases unmatched to any gene: 17. CDR1 and CDR2 (germline): SEHNR, FQNEAQ (reference sequence). The CDR3 DNA is TGTGCCAGCAGCGCAAGTAGCGGGAGGGCCTCTGGAGGCGCCTACAATGAGCAGTTCTTC. Translation: CASSASSGRASGGAYNEQFF. Supplemented by reference TRBV7-9 and TRBJ2-1, the full variable domain reads DTGVSQNPRHKITKRGQNVTFRCDPISEHNRLYWYRQTLGQGPEFLTYFQNEAQLEKSRLLSDRFSAERPKGSFSTLEIQRTEQGDSAMYLCASSASSGRASGGAYNEQFFGPGTRLTVL.

The chain is built from TRBV15 and TRBJ2-7; D possibly corresponds to TRBD2 (6 bases). Germline values: CDR1 LNHNV, CDR2 YYDKDF (reference sequence). The CDR3 totals 11 residues. The germline V and J ends were trimmed by 5 bases and 11 bases, with 13 bases remaining between them. DNA for the CDR3: TGTGCCACCAGCGGAGGGCCGCGCAAGTACTTC. Its protein is CATSGGPRKYF.

The CDR3 DNA sequence: TGCAGTGCGCCAGGGCCCCTTGATCACGGTACGCAGTATTTT. Its translation is CSAPGPLDHGTQYF. V usage is TRBV20-1 and J usage is TRBJ2-3; the D gene is possibly TRBD1 (5 bases). This CDR3 is 14 amino acids long. The V gene lost 6 bases and the J gene lost 8 bases, with 21 bases spanning the gap. CDR1 DFQATT and CDR2 SNEGSKA come from the germline V gene (reference sequence).

This clonotype was seen more than once but under ten times. V usage is TRBV6-6 and J usage is TRBJ2-1, with 11 bases identical to TRBD2. The V gene end was trimmed by 8 bases and the J gene end by 8 bases; junction bases not matched to a gene: 14. The CDR3 has 16 residues. Germline-derived CDR1 and CDR2 are MNHNY and SVGAGI (reference sequence). This chain's CDR3 is CASGGGSGRAWDEQFF. The DNA of the CDR3 is TGTGCCAGCGGTGGGGGTAGCGGGAGGGCCTGGGATGAGCAGTTCTTC.

The gene calls are TRBV15 and TRBJ2-1; 7 nucleotides line up with TRBD2. The CDR3 loop spans 14 amino acids. Trimming removed 4 bases from V and 8 bases from J; junction bases left unmatched: 8. Germline CDR1 is LNHNV and CDR2 is YYDKDF (reference sequence). CDR3 sequence (DNA): TGTGCCACCAGCAACGGGCGGGGGTCGGATGAGCAGTTCTTC. Translated: CATSNGRGSDEQFF.